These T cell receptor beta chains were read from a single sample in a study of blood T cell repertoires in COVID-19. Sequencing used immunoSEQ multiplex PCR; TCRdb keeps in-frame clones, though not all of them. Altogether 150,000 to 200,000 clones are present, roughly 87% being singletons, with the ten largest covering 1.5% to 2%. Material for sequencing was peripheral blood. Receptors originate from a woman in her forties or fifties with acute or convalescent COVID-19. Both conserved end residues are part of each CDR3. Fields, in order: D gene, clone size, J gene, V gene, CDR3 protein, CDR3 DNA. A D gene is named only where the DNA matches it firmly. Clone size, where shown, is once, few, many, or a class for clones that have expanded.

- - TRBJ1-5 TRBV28 CASNLPELSNQPQHF TGTGCCAGCAACTTACCGGAGTTGAGCAATCAGCCCCAGCATTTT
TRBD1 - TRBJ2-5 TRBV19 CASKARGTGGGETQYF TGTGCCAGTAAGGCCAGGGGGACAGGGGGAGGAGAGACCCAGTACTTC
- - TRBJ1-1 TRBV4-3 CASSQDPAGLNTEAFF TGCGCCAGCAGCCAAGATCCTGCAGGGTTGAACACTGAAGCTTTCTTT
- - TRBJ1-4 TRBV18 CASSPRVDEKLFF TGTGCCAGCTCACCCAGGGTTGATGAAAAACTGTTTTTT
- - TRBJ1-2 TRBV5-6 CASSLGGRGYTF TGTGCCAGCAGCTTGGGGGGCCGGGGCTACACCTTC
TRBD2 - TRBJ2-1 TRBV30 CAWSGIAGVNEQFF TGTGCCTGGAGTGGGATAGCGGGAGTCAATGAGCAGTTCTTC
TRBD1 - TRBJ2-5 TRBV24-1 CATSDSGGPGTQYF TGTGCCACCAGTGATTCAGGGGGTCCAGGGACCCAGTACTTC
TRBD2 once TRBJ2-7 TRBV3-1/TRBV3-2 CASSQENSGGYEQYF TGTGCCAGCAGCCAAGAGAATAGCGGGGGCTACGAGCAGTACTTC
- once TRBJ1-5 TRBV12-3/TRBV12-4 CASSLWQRPQHF TGTGCCAGCAGTTTATGGCAAAGGCCCCAGCATTTT
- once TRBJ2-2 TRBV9 CASNTRNTGSTGELFF TGTGCCAGCAACACCAGAAATACAGGGAGCACCGGGGAGCTGTTTTTT